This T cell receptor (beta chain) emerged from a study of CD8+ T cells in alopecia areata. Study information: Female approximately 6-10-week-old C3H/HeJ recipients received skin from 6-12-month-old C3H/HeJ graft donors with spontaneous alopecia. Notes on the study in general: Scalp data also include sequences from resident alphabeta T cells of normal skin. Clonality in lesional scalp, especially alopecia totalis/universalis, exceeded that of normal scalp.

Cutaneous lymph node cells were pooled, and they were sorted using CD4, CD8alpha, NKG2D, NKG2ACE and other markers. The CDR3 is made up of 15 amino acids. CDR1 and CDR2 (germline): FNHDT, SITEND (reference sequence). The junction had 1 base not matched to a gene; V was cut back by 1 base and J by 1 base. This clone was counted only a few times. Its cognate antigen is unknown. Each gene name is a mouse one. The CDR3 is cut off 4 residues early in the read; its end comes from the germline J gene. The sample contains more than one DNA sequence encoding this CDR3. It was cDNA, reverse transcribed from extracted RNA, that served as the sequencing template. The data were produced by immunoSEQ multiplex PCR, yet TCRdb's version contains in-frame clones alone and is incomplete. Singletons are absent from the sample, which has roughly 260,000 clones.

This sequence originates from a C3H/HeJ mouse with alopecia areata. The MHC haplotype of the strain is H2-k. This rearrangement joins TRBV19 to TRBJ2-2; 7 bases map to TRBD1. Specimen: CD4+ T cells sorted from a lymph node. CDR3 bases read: TGTGCCAGCAGTATAAGGGACAGAAACACCGGG. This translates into CASSIRDRNTG. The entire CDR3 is CASSIRDRNTGQLYF.